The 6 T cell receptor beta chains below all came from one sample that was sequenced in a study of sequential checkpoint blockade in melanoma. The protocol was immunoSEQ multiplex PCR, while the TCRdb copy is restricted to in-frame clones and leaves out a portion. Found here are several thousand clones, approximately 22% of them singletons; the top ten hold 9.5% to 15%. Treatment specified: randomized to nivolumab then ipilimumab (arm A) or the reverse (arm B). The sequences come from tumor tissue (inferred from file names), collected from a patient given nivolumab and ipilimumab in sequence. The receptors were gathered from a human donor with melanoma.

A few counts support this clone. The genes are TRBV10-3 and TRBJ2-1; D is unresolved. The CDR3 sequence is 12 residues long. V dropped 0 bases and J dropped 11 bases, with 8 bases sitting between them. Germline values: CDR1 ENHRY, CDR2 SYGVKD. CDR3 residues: CAISESGLKQFF. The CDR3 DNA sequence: TGTGCCATCAGTGAGTCGGGGTTAAAGCAGTTCTTC.

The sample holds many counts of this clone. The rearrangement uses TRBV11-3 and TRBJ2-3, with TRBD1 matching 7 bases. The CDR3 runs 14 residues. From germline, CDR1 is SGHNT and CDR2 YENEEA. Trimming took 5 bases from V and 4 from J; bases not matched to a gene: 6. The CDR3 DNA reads TGTGCCAGCAGCCTCGACAGGGCCCCAGATACGCAGTATTTT. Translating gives CASSLDRAPDTQYF.

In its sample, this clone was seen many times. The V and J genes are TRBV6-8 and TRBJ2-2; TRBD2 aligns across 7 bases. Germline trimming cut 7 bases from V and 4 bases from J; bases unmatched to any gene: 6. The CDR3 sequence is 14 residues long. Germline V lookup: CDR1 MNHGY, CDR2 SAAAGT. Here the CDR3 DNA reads TGTGCCAGCATAGGGACTATGGCCACCGGGGAGCTGTTTTTT. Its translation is CASIGTMATGELFF.

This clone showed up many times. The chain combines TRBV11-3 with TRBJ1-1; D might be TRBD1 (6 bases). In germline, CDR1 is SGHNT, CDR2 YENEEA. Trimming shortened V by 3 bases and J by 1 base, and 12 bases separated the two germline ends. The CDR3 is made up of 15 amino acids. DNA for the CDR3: TGTGCCAGCAGCTTGGGAGACAGGAGGAACACTGAAGCTTTCTTT. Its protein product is CASSLGDRRNTEAFF.

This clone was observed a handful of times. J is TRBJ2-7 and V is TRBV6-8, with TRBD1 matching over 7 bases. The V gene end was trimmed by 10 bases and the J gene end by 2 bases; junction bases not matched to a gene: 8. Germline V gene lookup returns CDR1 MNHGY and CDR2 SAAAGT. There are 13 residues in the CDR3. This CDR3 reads CAIKRQGAYEQYF. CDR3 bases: TGTGCCATCAAGAGACAGGGTGCCTACGAGCAGTACTTC.

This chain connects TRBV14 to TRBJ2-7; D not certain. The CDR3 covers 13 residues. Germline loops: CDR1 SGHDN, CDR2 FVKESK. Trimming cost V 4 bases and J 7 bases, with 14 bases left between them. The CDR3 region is CASSPPARYEQYF. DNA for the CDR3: TGTGCCAGCAGCCCACCGGCCCGCTATGAGCAGTACTTC.